This T cell receptor (beta chain) emerged from a study of blood T cell repertoires in COVID-19 (dated by TCRdb to the early 2020s). General notes on the study: Samples from collaborators originated in the United States, Italy and Spain and spanned both the acute and convalescent phases of COVID-19. The prospective study material was composed of cDNA or gDNA derived from T cells, B-cell-depleted T cells, or PBMCs. Subjects who had been exposed to COVID-19, were actively infected with it, or had recovered from it provided the deeply sampled blood TCRbeta repertoires that made up the dataset. The repertoires were released in a freely available public database meant as a resource for research on the immune response to SARS-CoV-2. The samples were drawn from the first 160 participants of the ongoing ImmuneRACE study and from some 1,300 subjects provided by 6 global collaborators. A de-identified subject ID, COVID-19 status, age in years and sex were almost always included in the sample metadata. Where available, HLA class I and class II types were taken from metadata supplied by the sample provider and were not determined by assay-based typing. What the research found in general, with its limitations: The amount of clinical and demographic metadata varied by source and participant and was provided uncurated.

Notes on this clone: The target of this receptor is not known. No quality values exist for individual bases; no much larger clone is one base distant.

The immunoSEQ Assay, a bias-controlled multiplex PCR, was used to amplify TCRbeta CDR3 regions from genomic DNA. The original pipeline was this. The number of nucleated cells in each sample was estimated by amplification of reference gene primers within the assay. To quantify the absolute abundance of each unique TCRbeta CDR3 rearrangement, sequence reads were collapsed and filtered. For each sample, productive Simpson clonality was calculated as the square root of Simpson's diversity index across productive rearrangements. TCRdb mirrors the immuneACCESS table, restricted to in-frame sequences. Some clones are absent from its copies; in checked studies, under half trace to an unresolved V gene, and the reason for the others is unknown. The V and J calls and clone size come from that table; D and trimming were worked out from the DNA. Recorded for this sample are about 200,000 clones; around 88% of them occurred a single time. Roughly 5.9% of the sample belongs to the ten largest clones.

Inclusive of the bounding cysteine and phenylalanine, the CDR3 is 13 residues long. The only DNA kept is the CDR3, 39 bases in frame from the first base. Taken from the germline V gene, the CDR1 and CDR2 loops are MDHEN and SYDVKM. The V and J ends are trimmed by 3 bases and 5 bases, leaving 8 bases between them. Participants in the prospective study were enrolled through a virtual design, were aged 18 to 89 years, and lived in some 24 United States geographic areas. In the prospective study, cohorts were assigned on the basis of participant-reported clinical history obtained from a screening survey and a study questionnaire. Mobile phlebotomists in the prospective study collected whole blood, serum and a nasopharyngeal or oropharyngeal swab from every participant. Over a roughly two-month period, participants in the prospective study had the option of providing additional blood draws and questionnaires. Before DNA extraction, prospective study blood samples were shipped either frozen or at room temperature.

Material: PBMCs or T cells enriched from blood (not recorded which). The V and J segments used are TRBV28 and TRBJ1-5, and possibly TRBD1, on 5 matching bases. This clonotype was sampled from a man aged 35 to 55 with acute COVID-19. The sequenced DNA: TGTGCCAGCAGTTTGGACACATATCAGCCCCAGCATTTT. The encoded protein is CASSLDTYQPQHF.